The rows below give T cell receptor beta chains drawn from one sample of a study of blood T cell repertoires in COVID-19. TCRdb keeps only in-frame clones here, not all; method: immunoSEQ multiplex PCR. The table includes some 270,000 clones, roughly 90% detected once. Sequences were obtained from peripheral blood. The receptors were gathered from a man aged 30-40 years with acute or convalescent COVID-19. CDR3s include the opening cysteine and the closing phenylalanine or tryptophan. The order of the fields is J gene, D gene, V gene, CDR3 length, CDR3 protein. The D gene is left open where the match is weak.

J: TRBJ2-2; D: NA; V: TRBV19; length: 13; CDR3: CASRRGRTGELFF
J: TRBJ2-7; D: TRBD2; V: TRBV30; length: 14; CDR3: CAWTRRGAAYEQYF
J: TRBJ2-1; D: TRBD2; V: TRBV6-5; length: 14; CDR3: CASSRTSGNNEQFF
J: TRBJ2-3; D: NA; V: TRBV19; length: 12; CDR3: CASSRNQDTQYF
J: TRBJ1-3; D: TRBD1; V: TRBV18; length: 13; CDR3: CASSPGQGNTIYF
J: TRBJ1-4; D: TRBD1; V: TRBV7-9; length: 14; CDR3: CASSPGQVNEKLFF
J: TRBJ2-2; D: TRBD2; V: TRBV12-3/TRBV12-4; length: 13; CDR3: CASFPGGAGELFF
J: TRBJ1-2; D: TRBD1; V: TRBV5-6; length: 12; CDR3: CASSSGQGGYTF
J: TRBJ2-3; D: TRBD1; V: TRBV5-1; length: 16; CDR3: CASSREWTGITDTQYF
J: TRBJ2-2; D: TRBD1; V: TRBV28; length: 14; CDR3: CASRPGQGIGELFF
J: TRBJ1-2; D: TRBD1; V: TRBV7-9; length: 17; CDR3: CASSVPAGQGREYGYTF
J: TRBJ2-2; D: TRBD2; V: TRBV4-2; length: 15; CDR3: CASSRGGMNTGELFF
J: TRBJ1-2; D: TRBD1; V: TRBV5-1; length: 18; CDR3: CASSLGLGTGLTNYGYTF
J: TRBJ1-1; D: NA; V: TRBV5-1; length: 16; CDR3: CASSLVGGRGTTEAFF
J: TRBJ1-1; D: NA; V: TRBV21-1; length: 18; CDR3: CASSKRYRGVFMNTEAFF
J: TRBJ2-1; D: TRBD2; V: TRBV9; length: 19; CDR3: CASSSEGGLAGPSYNEQFF
J: TRBJ2-1; D: TRBD2; V: TRBV6-4; length: 18; CDR3: CASSDSRGLAGGRNEQFF
J: TRBJ2-7; D: TRBD2; V: TRBV28; length: 16; CDR3: CASATPSSGGFYEQYF
J: TRBJ1-5; D: TRBD1; V: TRBV28; length: 17; CDR3: CASTLLMTGARGQPQHF
J: TRBJ2-3; D: NA; V: TRBV30; length: 14; CDR3: CAWSAGTSTDTQYF
J: TRBJ1-1; D: NA; V: TRBV27; length: 12; CDR3: CASSLFTGEAFF
J: TRBJ1-4; D: NA; V: TRBV28; length: 16; CDR3: CASRGQGIGTNEKLFF